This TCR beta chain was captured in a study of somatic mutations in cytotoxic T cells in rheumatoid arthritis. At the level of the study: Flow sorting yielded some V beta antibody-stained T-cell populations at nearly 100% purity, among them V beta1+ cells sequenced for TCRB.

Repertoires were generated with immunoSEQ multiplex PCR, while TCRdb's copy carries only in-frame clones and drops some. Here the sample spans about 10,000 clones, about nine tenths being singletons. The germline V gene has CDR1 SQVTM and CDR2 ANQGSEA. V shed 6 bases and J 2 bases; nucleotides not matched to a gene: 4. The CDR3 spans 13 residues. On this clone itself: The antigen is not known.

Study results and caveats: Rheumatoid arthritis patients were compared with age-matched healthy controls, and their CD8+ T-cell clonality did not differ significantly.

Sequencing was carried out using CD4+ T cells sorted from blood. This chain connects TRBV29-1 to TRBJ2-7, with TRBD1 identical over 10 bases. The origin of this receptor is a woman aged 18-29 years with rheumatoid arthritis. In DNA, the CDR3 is TGCAGCGTCCTCGGGACAGGGGCCTACGAGCAGTACTTC. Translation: CSVLGTGAYEQYF.